These 20 T cell receptor beta chains came from one sample sequenced in a study of T cells after posttransplantation cyclophosphamide. Method: immunoSEQ multiplex PCR; TCRdb's copy keeps in-frame clones and lacks some. The sample contains 44,000 or so clones, none of them singletons. The sample taken for sequencing was PBMCs. The receptor set was obtained from a man aged 35 to 55 in good health, CMV-negative, and a related stem cell transplant donor.

This clone showed up many times. The gene calls are TRBV19 and TRBJ2-1; tentatively, D is TRBD2 (5 bases). V dropped 5 bases and J dropped 10 bases, with 9 bases sitting between them. The CDR3 has 11 residues. Germline V gene sequence: CDR1 LNHDA, CDR2 SQIVND (reference sequence). CDR3 coding DNA: TGTGCCAGTAGTTCGGCTAGCGAGCAGTTCTTC. Protein product: CASSSASEQFF.

In its sample, this clone was seen many times. The CDR3 loop is CASSLPKSGGPPDTQYF. DNA for the CDR3: TGTGCCAGCAGTCTCCCCAAAAGCGGGGGGCCTCCGGATACGCAGTATTTT. This rearrangement joins TRBV6-4 to TRBJ2-3, with 9 positions matching TRBD2. Germline CDR1 MRHNA, CDR2 SNTAGT. CDR3 size: 17 residues. V trimming: 5 bases; J trimming: 6 bases; junction bases outside the gene matches: 15.

Ten or more counts support this clone. The chain links TRBV6-5 to TRBJ2-1; the D gene is possibly TRBD1 (5 bases). Germline CDR1 reads MNHEY; CDR2 reads SVGAGI. V lost 2 bases and J lost 10, with 18 bases in between. The CDR3 sequence is 15 residues long. The CDR3 nucleotides are TGTGCCAGCAGTTACGCCAATTTTAAGGGGCACGAGCAGTTCTTC. It yields the protein CASSYANFKGHEQFF.

This clone was seen repeatedly, ten times or more. The chain carries TRBV7-2 and TRBJ2-5, with D unclear. Trimming removed 4 bases from V and 1 base from J, with 13 bases in between. This CDR3 has 15 residues. Germline CDR1 reads SGHTA; CDR2 reads FQGNSA. CDR3 amino acids: CASSSGAGPQETQYF. DNA for the CDR3: TGTGCCAGCAGCTCCGGCGCAGGCCCCCAAGAGACCCAGTACTTC.

This clone was seen many times. V and J are TRBV18 and TRBJ2-1; 9 positions match TRBD1. This CDR3 has 16 residues. V dropped 0 bases and J dropped 7; count of bases not matched to a gene: 7. Germline V lookup: CDR1 KGHSH, CDR2 LQKENI. CDR3 coding DNA: TGTGCCAGCTCACCACCTCGGGACAGGGACCCGAATGAGCAGTTCTTC. Amino acid sequence: CASSPPRDRDPNEQFF.

This clone was seen ten or more times. The chain is built from TRBV5-1 and TRBJ2-5; D is undetermined. Between the trimmed V and J ends, which lost 1 base and 2 bases, there was a span of 9 bases. Germline values: CDR1 SGHRS, CDR2 YFSETQ. CDR3 length: 14 residues. DNA of the CDR3: TGCGCCAGCAGCTTGTTGGCCGAACAAGAGACCCAGTACTTC. Amino acid sequence: CASSLLAEQETQYF.

This clone has a count of ten or more. The chain recombines TRBV7-2 with TRBJ1-4, with 7 bases aligning to TRBD1. Germline V gene lookup returns CDR1 SGHTA and CDR2 FQGNSA. Unmatched junction bases numbered 8, after V lost 1 base and J lost 0 bases. This CDR3 region has 18 residues. CDR3 coding DNA: TGTGCCAGCAGCTTAGGAGGGACAGCAGTTGCAACTAATGAAAAACTGTTTTTT. Translating it yields CASSLGGTAVATNEKLFF.

This clone was found many times. This rearrangement joins TRBV9 to TRBJ2-7, with TRBD2 matching 7 bases. J gave up 1 base and V 0 bases, and 13 bases lay outside the gene matches. The CDR3 loop spans 18 amino acids. The germline V gene encodes CDR1 SGDLS and CDR2 YYNGEE. The CDR3 region is CASSVGGGSSPPSYEQYF. The CDR3 DNA is TGTGCCAGCAGCGTAGGCGGCGGGAGCTCCCCGCCTTCCTACGAGCAGTACTTC.

This clone has a count of ten or more. The chain combines TRBV5-6 with TRBJ2-3; D remains unclear. Germline CDR1 SGHDT, CDR2 YYEEEE. This CDR3 is built from 12 residues. V was clipped by 2 bases and J by 4 bases, with 5 bases between them. DNA of the CDR3: TGTGCCAGCAGCTTTTCCGCAGATACGCAGTATTTT. Residues: CASSFSADTQYF.

This clone has at least ten counts. The gene calls are TRBV4-3 and TRBJ2-1; 8 positions agree with TRBD1. The germline CDR1 and CDR2 sequences are LGHNA and YSLEER. The CDR3 runs 17 residues. The V and J ends lost 1 base and 7 bases, in that order; junction bases with no gene match: 12. This CDR3 reads CASSQALGTGYLNEQFF. The CDR3 DNA is TGCGCCAGCAGCCAAGCCCTCGGGACAGGTTATTTAAATGAGCAGTTCTTC.

This clone appeared many times. CDR3 loop: CASRRAPTGAYEQYF. CDR3 sequence (DNA): TGTGCCAGCAGACGAGCCCCGACAGGGGCCTACGAGCAGTACTTC. The genes are TRBV7-2 and TRBJ2-7; 8 bases fit TRBD1. Germline trimming cut 6 bases from V and 2 bases from J; bases unmatched to any gene: 9. Per germline, CDR1 SGHTA and CDR2 FQGNSA. The CDR3 sequence is 15 residues long. Supplemented by reference TRBV7-2 and TRBJ2-7, the full variable domain reads GAGVSQSPSNKVTEKGKDVELRCDPISGHTALYWYRQSLGQGLEFLIYFQGNSAPDKSGLPSDRFSAERTGGSVSTLTIQRTQQEDSAVYLCASRRAPTGAYEQYFGPGTRLTVT.

This clone was found many times. The chain uses TRBV28 and TRBJ1-1; possibly TRBD1 for D (5 bases). Trimming left V 2 bases short and J 4 bases short, with 20 bases between. The CDR3 sequence is 17 residues long. CDR1 and CDR2 from the germline V gene are MDHEN and SYDVKM. CDR3 sequence: CASSLPAPQGDLTEAFF. DNA for the CDR3: TGTGCCAGCAGTTTACCCGCCCCCCAGGGTGACCTCACTGAAGCTTTCTTT.

This clone was observed many times. The V and J genes are TRBV6-5 and TRBJ2-7, with 9 bases matching TRBD1. The CDR3 spans 14 residues. The V gene end was trimmed by 9 bases and the J gene end by 7 bases; junction bases not matched to a gene: 13. Germline V gene data show CDR1 as MNHEY and CDR2 as SVGAGI. The CDR3 loop is CASGPFNRGREQYF. The CDR3 coding sequence is TGTGCCAGTGGACCCTTCAACAGGGGGCGAGAGCAGTACTTC.

This clone came up many times. Relative to the germline gene, one junction end is altered; a read error may explain this. V and J are TRBV29-1 and TRBJ1-3; 7 nucleotides match TRBD1. Germline-derived CDR1 and CDR2 are SQVTM and ANQGSEA. The CDR3 totals 13 residues. The CDR3 loop reads CSVVDRAISARHF. The CDR3 DNA sequence: TGCAGCGTTGTAGACAGGGCAATCTCAGCTCGGCATTTT.

This clone was seen ten or more times. The genes are TRBV30 and TRBJ2-1, with 11 bases lining up with TRBD2. CDR3 length: 15 residues. The junction had 7 bases not matched to a gene; V was cut back by 4 bases and J by 5 bases. CDR1 and CDR2 from the germline V gene are GTSNPN and SVGIG (reference sequence). CDR3 DNA sequence: TGTGCCTGGACCCAGGGGACTAGCGGAAACAATGAGCAGTTCTTC. It encodes CAWTQGTSGNNEQFF.

This clone came up many times. This chain joins TRBV19 and TRBJ1-5; 8 bases map to TRBD1. The V and J ends lost 10 bases and 1 base, in that order; junction bases with no gene match: 21. Germline values: CDR1 LNHDA, CDR2 SQIVND (reference sequence). This CDR3 spans 19 amino acids. This CDR3 is CATTIGEAGTGYSNQPQHF. Here the CDR3 DNA reads TGTGCCACCACAATAGGGGAAGCCGGGACAGGTTACAGCAATCAGCCCCAGCATTTT.

The table lists this clone with many counts. The chain links TRBV6-5 to TRBJ2-7; perhaps TRBD1 as D (5 bases). The CDR3 runs 14 residues. With 4 bases removed from V and 4 bases from J, the gap between germline ends came to 14 bases. The V gene's germline CDR1 is MNHEY and CDR2 SVGAGI. CDR3 sequence reads: CASSLARDEYEQYF. CDR3 coding DNA: TGTGCCAGCAGTTTAGCCAGGGATGAATACGAGCAGTACTTC.

Many counts were recorded for this clone. The chain recombines TRBV11-3 with TRBJ2-7, with D unclear. Germline-derived CDR1 and CDR2 are SGHNT and YENEEA. V was clipped by 1 base and J by 5 bases, with 12 bases between them. This CDR3 comprises 14 residues. The CDR3 sequence is CASSLGATNDEQYF. CDR3 nucleotide sequence: TGTGCCAGCAGCTTAGGGGCTACCAACGACGAGCAGTACTTC. Supplemented by reference TRBV11-3 and TRBJ2-7, the full variable domain reads EAGVVQSPRYKIIEKKQPVAFWCNPISGHNTLYWYLQNLGQGPELLIRYENEEAVDDSQLPKDRFSAERLKGVDSTLKIQPAELGDSAVYLCASSLGATNDEQYFGPGTRLTVT.

This clone has at least ten counts. The chain uses TRBV27 and TRBJ1-4; D not resolved. Deletions cut 6 bases from V and 13 bases from J, with 15 bases between. The CDR3 sequence is 12 residues long. Looked up from germline, CDR1 is MNHEY and CDR2 is SMNVEV (reference sequence). CDR3 loop: CASRTGEGRLFF. The CDR3 DNA reads TGTGCCAGCAGGACCGGGGAAGGACGACTGTTTTTT.

This clone was seen repeatedly, ten times or more. At one end the junction does not follow the germline gene, possibly because of a read error. The genes are TRBV19 and TRBJ2-1; TRBD1 matches at 7 bases. Germline loops: CDR1 LNHDA, CDR2 SQIVND (reference sequence). CDR3 length: 11 residues. Written as DNA, the CDR3 is TGTGCCAGTAGTATGAGTGAGGGACAGCTCTTC. Translating gives CASSMSEGQLF.